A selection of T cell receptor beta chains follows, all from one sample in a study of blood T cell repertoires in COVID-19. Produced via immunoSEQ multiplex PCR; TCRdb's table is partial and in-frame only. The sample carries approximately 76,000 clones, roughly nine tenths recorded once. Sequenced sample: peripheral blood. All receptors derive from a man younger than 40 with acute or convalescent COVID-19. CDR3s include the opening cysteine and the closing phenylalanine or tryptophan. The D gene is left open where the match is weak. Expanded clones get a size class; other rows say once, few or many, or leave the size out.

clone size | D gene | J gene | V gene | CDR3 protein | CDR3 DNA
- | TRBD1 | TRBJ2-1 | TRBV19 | CASSMTGGAYNEQFF | TGTGCCAGTAGTATGACAGGGGGCGCCTACAATGAGCAGTTCTTC
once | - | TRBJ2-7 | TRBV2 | CAITVSYEQYF | TGTGCCATTACAGTCTCCTACGAGCAGTACTTC
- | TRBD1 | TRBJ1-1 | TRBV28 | CASSLLASGTGMNTEAFF | TGTGCCAGCAGTTTATTAGCTTCGGGGACAGGAATGAACACTGAAGCTTTCTTT
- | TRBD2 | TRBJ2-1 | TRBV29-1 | CSVEVSAGVSNEQFF | TGCAGCGTTGAAGTATCGGCGGGAGTCTCCAATGAGCAGTTCTTC
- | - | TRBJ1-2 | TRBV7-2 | CASSLEEGGYGYTF | TGTGCCAGCAGCTTAGAGGAGGGAGGCTATGGCTACACCTTC
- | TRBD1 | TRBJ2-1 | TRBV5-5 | CASSWTGTSYNEQFF | TGTGCCAGCAGCTGGACAGGGACGTCCTACAATGAGCAGTTCTTC
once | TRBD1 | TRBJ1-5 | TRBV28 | CASSLVGQGVGRPQHF | TGTGCCAGCAGTCTCGTGGGACAGGGGGTTGGGAGGCCCCAGCATTTT
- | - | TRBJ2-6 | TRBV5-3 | CARSLIWVGPSGANVLTF | TGTGCCAGAAGCTTGATCTGGGTGGGGCCCTCTGGGGCCAACGTCCTGACTTTC
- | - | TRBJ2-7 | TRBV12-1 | CASSFRFFGQYF | TGTGCCAGCAGCTTTCGTTTCTTCGGGCAGTACTTC
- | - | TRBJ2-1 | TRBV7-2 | CASSYLRGGYNEQFF | TGTGCCAGCAGCTACCTACGCGGAGGGTACAATGAGCAGTTCTTC
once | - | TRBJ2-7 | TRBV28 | CASRPRRRSHEQYF | TGTGCCAGCAGGCCCCGCCGCAGGTCCCACGAGCAGTACTTC
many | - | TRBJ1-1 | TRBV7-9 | CASSPAGQENTEAFF | TGTGCCAGCAGCCCCGCGGGGCAAGAGAACACTGAAGCTTTCTTT
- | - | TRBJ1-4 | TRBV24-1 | CATSVPPPDRNEKLFF | TGTGCCACCAGTGTGCCCCCCCCGGACAGAAACGAAAAACTGTTTTTT
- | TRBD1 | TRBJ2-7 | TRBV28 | CASSSGGTGSYEQYF | TGTGCCAGCAGTTCAGGGGGGACAGGGTCCTACGAGCAGTACTTC
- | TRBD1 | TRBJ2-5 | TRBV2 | CASRTGGKETQYF | TGTGCCAGCCGGACAGGGGGCAAAGAGACCCAGTACTTC
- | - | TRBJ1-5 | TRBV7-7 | CGGGPSQPQHF | TGTGGGGGGGGGCCCAGCCAGCCCCAGCATTTT
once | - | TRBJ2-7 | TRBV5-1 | CASSNSYEQYF | TGCGCCAGCTCGAACAGCTACGAGCAGTACTTC
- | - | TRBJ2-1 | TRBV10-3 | CAIGPTEYSYNEQFF | TGTGCCATCGGCCCGACAGAGTACTCCTACAATGAGCAGTTCTTC
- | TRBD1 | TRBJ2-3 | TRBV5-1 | CASSPPAGQGADTQYF | TGCGCCAGCAGCCCCCCGGCGGGACAGGGTGCAGATACGCAGTATTTT
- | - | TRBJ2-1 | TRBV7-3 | CASRSGGTYNEQFF | TGTGCCAGCAGGTCTGGCGGCACCTACAATGAGCAGTTCTTC
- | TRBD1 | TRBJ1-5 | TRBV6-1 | CASSEFGQGRQPQHF | TGTGCCAGCAGTGAATTTGGACAGGGGCGGCAGCCCCAGCATTTT
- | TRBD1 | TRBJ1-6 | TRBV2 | CATQKGQANSPLHF | TGTGCCACCCAGAAAGGACAGGCAAATTCACCCCTCCACTTT
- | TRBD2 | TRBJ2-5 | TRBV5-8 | CASLGGSVQETQYF | TGTGCCAGCCTTGGCGGGAGTGTCCAAGAGACCCAGTACTTC
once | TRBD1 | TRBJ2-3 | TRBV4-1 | CATADRARTDTQYF | TGCGCCACTGCGGACAGGGCCCGCACAGATACGCAGTATTTT
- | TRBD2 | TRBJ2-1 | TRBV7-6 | CASSWAGDNEQFF | TGTGCCAGCAGCTGGGCGGGGGACAATGAGCAGTTCTTC
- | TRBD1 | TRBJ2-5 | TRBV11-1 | CASTPTGGGETQYF | TGTGCCAGCACCCCCACAGGGGGCGGAGAGACCCAGTACTTC
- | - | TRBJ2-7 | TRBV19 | CASSLGWGLYEQYF | TGTGCCAGTAGTCTGGGGTGGGGGCTCTACGAGCAGTACTTC
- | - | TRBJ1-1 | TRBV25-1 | CASSGSRGYTEAFF | TGTGCCAGCAGTGGGTCTCGGGGGTACACTGAAGCTTTCTTT
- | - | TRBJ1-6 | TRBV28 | CASSLRQFNSPLHF | TGTGCCAGCAGTTTGAGGCAGTTTAATTCACCCCTCCACTTT
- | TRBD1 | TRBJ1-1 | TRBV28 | CASSPIDREYTEAFF | TGTGCCAGCTCACCGATCGACAGGGAGTATACTGAAGCTTTCTTT
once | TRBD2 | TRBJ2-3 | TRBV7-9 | CASSRLAGGITDTQYF | TGTGCCAGCAGCCGGCTAGCGGGAGGGATTACAGATACGCAGTATTTT
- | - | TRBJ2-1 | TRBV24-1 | CATSDSNAIRDNEQFF | TGTGCCACCAGTGACTCGAACGCCATTCGGGACAATGAGCAGTTCTTC
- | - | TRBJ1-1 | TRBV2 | CASTVVGRGNTEAFF | TGTGCCAGCACTGTGGTGGGCAGGGGGAACACTGAAGCTTTCTTT
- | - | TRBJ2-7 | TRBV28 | CASSHNYEQYF | TGTGCCAGCAGTCACAACTACGAGCAGTACTTC
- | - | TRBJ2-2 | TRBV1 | CTSSQDGGNSGELFF | TGCACCAGCAGCCAAGATGGGGGGAACAGCGGGGAGCTGTTTTTT
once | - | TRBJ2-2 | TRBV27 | CASSSRVTGELFF | TGTGCCAGCAGTTCGAGGGTCACCGGGGAGCTGTTTTTT
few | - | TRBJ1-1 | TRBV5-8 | CASSWSQNTEAFF | TGTGCCAGCAGCTGGAGTCAGAACACTGAAGCTTTCTTT
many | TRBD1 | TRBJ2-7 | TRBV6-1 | CASSEGTGGSYEQYF | TGTGCCAGCAGTGAGGGGACAGGGGGCTCCTACGAGCAGTACTTC
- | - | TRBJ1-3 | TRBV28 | CASIPNRGAGNTIYF | TGTGCCAGCATCCCAAACCGGGGAGCTGGAAACACCATATATTTT
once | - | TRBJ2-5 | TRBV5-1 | CASSSSTGLVKTQYF | TGCGCCAGCAGCTCGAGTACAGGGTTGGTGAAGACCCAGTACTTC
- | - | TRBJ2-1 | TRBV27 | CASSSSGAPPGEQFF | TGTGCCAGCAGTTCCTCAGGGGCCCCGCCAGGCGAGCAGTTCTTC
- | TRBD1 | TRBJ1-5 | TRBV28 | CASRPTGGGYQPQHF | TGTGCCAGCAGACCTACAGGGGGCGGGTATCAGCCCCAGCATTTT
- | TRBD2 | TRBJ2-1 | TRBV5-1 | CASSFSGRAGDEQFF | TGCGCCAGCAGCTTTAGCGGGAGGGCCGGGGATGAGCAGTTCTTC
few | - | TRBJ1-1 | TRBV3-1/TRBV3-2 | CASSHRGIGTEAFF | TGTGCCAGCAGCCACAGGGGAATAGGCACTGAAGCTTTCTTT
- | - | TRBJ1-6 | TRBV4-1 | CASSEQDSPLHF | TGCGCCAGCAGCGAGCAAGATTCACCCCTCCACTTT
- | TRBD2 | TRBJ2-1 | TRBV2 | CASSETSGVDNEQFF | TGTGCCAGCAGTGAAACTAGCGGTGTGGACAATGAGCAGTTCTTC
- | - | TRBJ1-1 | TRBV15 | CATSKEEMGGTEAFF | TGTGCCACCAGCAAGGAAGAGATGGGGGGCACTGAAGCTTTCTTT
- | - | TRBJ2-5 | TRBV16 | CASSQLGSEETQYF | TGTGCCAGCAGCCAACTCGGGTCCGAAGAGACCCAGTACTTC
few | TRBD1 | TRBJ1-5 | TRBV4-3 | CASSQHANRGGQPQHF | TGCGCCAGCAGCCAACACGCAAACAGGGGTGGGCAGCCCCAGCATTTT
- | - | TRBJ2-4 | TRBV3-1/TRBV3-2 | CASRDSRNIQYF | TGTGCCAGCCGGGACTCGAGAAACATTCAGTACTTC
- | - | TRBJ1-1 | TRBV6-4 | CASSDSERGEAFF | TGTGCCAGCAGTGACTCGGAACGGGGGGAAGCTTTCTTT
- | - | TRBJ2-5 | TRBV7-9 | CASRVGLQETQYF | TGTGCCAGCAGGGTGGGACTGCAAGAGACCCAGTACTTC
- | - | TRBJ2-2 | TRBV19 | CASKKTTPLAGELFF | TGTGCCAGTAAAAAGACTACCCCATTGGCCGGGGAGCTGTTTTTT
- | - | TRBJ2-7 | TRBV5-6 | CASSLGGQWIATLEQYF | TGTGCCAGCAGCTTGGGCGGACAGTGGATAGCTACTCTCGAGCAGTACTTC
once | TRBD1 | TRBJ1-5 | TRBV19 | CASSRDRDEPQHF | TGTGCCAGTAGTAGGGACAGGGATGAGCCCCAGCATTTT
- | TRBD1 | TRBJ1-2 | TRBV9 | CASSLGQGVFYGYTF | TGTGCCAGCAGCCTCGGACAGGGGGTATTCTATGGCTACACCTTC
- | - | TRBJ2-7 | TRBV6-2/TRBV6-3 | CASSSWGAYEQYF | TGTGCCAGCAGTTCGTGGGGAGCCTACGAGCAGTACTTC
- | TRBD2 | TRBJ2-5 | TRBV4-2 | CASSQTSGARETQYF | TGTGCCAGCAGCCAGACTAGCGGGGCTCGAGAGACCCAGTACTTC